These 10 T cell receptor beta chains originate from one sample sequenced in a study of blood T cell repertoires in COVID-19. Sequencing used immunoSEQ multiplex PCR; TCRdb keeps in-frame clones, though not all of them. The sample includes around 300,000 clones, around 92% of them seen just once. Sequenced sample: PBMCs or T cells enriched from blood (not recorded which). The source of these receptors is an older woman who had recovered from COVID-19.

This rearrangement joins TRBV4-1 to TRBJ2-1; 10 nucleotides line up with TRBD2. Germline values: CDR1 MGHRA, CDR2 YSYEKL. The CDR3 runs to 15 residues. V lost 0 bases, J lost 11 bases, and 7 bases stayed unmatched. The CDR3 bases are TGCGCCAGCAGCCAAGAGCTAGCGGGGGTGTGGCAGCAGTTCTTC. Translation gives CASSQELAGVWQQFF.

This chain joins TRBV19 and TRBJ2-2; 10 bases align to TRBD2. V was pared by 8 bases and J by 0 bases, with 3 bases of the junction left unmatched. CDR1 is LNHDA, CDR2 SQIVND, per germline (reference sequence). The CDR3 sequence is 15 residues long. The CDR3 DNA follows: TGTGCCAGTGGCGGACTAGCGGCGAACACCGGGGAGCTGTTTTTT. It yields the protein CASGGLAANTGELFF.

Only one count was recorded for this clone. The V and J genes are TRBV6-5 and TRBJ2-2; no clear D. The germline CDR1 and CDR2 sequences are MNHEY and SVGAGI. This CDR3 spans 13 amino acids. V lost 8 bases to trimming and J lost 2 bases, with 9 bases between them. The CDR3 DNA follows: TGTGCCAGCTCCCCAGAAAACACCGGGGAGCTGTTTTTT. This gives the protein CASSPENTGELFF.

The chain employs TRBV11-2 and TRBJ2-1; TRBD1 matches 8 bases. The CDR3 runs 15 residues. Germline assignment: CDR1 SGHAT and CDR2 FQNNGV. The J segment lost 9 bases and the V segment lost 3 bases, leaving 10 bases of the junction unmatched. CDR3 protein: CASSLAGTGKVEQFF. The CDR3 DNA sequence: TGTGCCAGCAGCTTGGCCGGGACAGGCAAGGTTGAGCAGTTCTTC.

The genes are TRBV20-1 and TRBJ1-5; D is perhaps TRBD1 (6 bases). The CDR3 loop spans 18 amino acids. Trimming took off 4 bases at V and 0 bases at J, with 22 bases between the two ends. CDR1 and CDR2 (germline): DFQATT, SNEGSKA (reference sequence). The CDR3 DNA follows: TGCAGTGCTACTGAACAGGGCTCCGGTTGGTATAGCAATCAGCCCCAGCATTTT. This translates into CSATEQGSGWYSNQPQHF.

J is TRBJ1-1 and V is TRBV30; 11 positions match TRBD1. This CDR3 region has 15 residues. The V segment lost 5 bases and the J segment 0 bases; nucleotides outside the gene matches: 5. The V gene's germline CDR1 is GTSNPN and CDR2 SVGIG (reference sequence). CDR3 region: CAWLRTGGMNTEAFF. The DNA for the CDR3 is TGTGCCTGGCTCCGGACAGGGGGCATGAACACTGAAGCTTTCTTT.

The CDR3: CASSPGTPTSYEQYF. In DNA form, the CDR3 reads TGTGCCAGCAGTCCCGGGACACCGACATCCTACGAGCAGTACTTC. This chain connects TRBV28 to TRBJ2-7; possibly TRBD1 for D (6 bases). CDR3 length: 15 amino acids. CDR1 and CDR2 from the germline V gene are MDHEN and SYDVKM. V was shortened by 5 bases and J by 1 base, with 15 bases between the two germline ends.

The chain joins TRBV5-1 to TRBJ2-7, with 12 bases fitting TRBD2. The trim removed 0 bases at V and 2 bases at J, leaving 12 bases unmatched. CDR1 SGHRS and CDR2 YFSETQ come from the germline V gene. This CDR3 has 19 residues. The CDR3 spells CASSLVGLAGGLSAYEQYF. The CDR3 nucleotides are TGCGCCAGCAGCTTGGTTGGGCTAGCGGGGGGGTTGAGCGCCTACGAGCAGTACTTC.

This clone turned up a few times. The chain employs TRBV4-1 and TRBJ2-2; 8 bases are shared with TRBD1. V trimming: 1 base; J trimming: 5 bases; junction bases outside the gene matches: 9. The CDR3 covers 17 residues. CDR1 MGHRA and CDR2 YSYEKL come from the germline V gene. The CDR3 loop reads CASSQGVTGGRTGELFF. Here the CDR3 DNA reads TGCGCCAGCAGCCAAGGGGTAACAGGGGGGAGAACCGGGGAGCTGTTTTTT.

The chain carries TRBV19 and TRBJ2-1, with D possibly being TRBD2 (6 bases). The CDR3 totals 14 residues. Looked up from germline, CDR1 is LNHDA and CDR2 is SQIVND (reference sequence). Deletions cut 10 bases from V and 4 bases from J, with 17 bases between. This CDR3 reads CATSPGLPYNEQFF. DNA for the CDR3: TGTGCCACTTCACCGGGACTCCCATACAATGAGCAGTTCTTC. Full variable domain (remainder filled in from reference TRBV19 and TRBJ2-1): DGGITQSPKYLFRKEGQNVTLSCEQNLNHDAMYWYRQDPGQGLRLIYYSQIVNDFQKGDIAEGYSVSREKKESFPLTVTSAQKNPTAFYLCATSPGLPYNEQFFGPGTRLTVL.